Listed here is a single T cell receptor (beta chain). Its target is not known. This entry is derived from a study of T cells expressing NK-cell markers. Study information: It was sorted CD3+CD56+NKG2C+, CD3+CD56+NKG2C- and CD3+CD56-NKG2C+ T cells that supplied the TCR beta repertoires.

Study-wide results and limits: Whether expanded NKG2C+ T cell clones were HCMV-specific remained unclear. NKG2C+ dominant clonotype frequencies in about 6 donors were roughly 1.0-8% of CD8+ T cells.

Libraries used 5'RACE template switching adding universal primer site and UMIs. TCRdb reprocessed the 5' RACE reads and keeps a single row for each CDR3 protein, giving no DNA. The table for this sample gives some 450,000 distinct CDR3 sequences. The sequenced material came from blood T cells: a sorted CD56 or NKG2C T cell subset, CD4+ or CD8+ T cells, or bulk PBMC T cells (not recorded which). The receptor was derived from a woman aged 18 to 75 in good health.

The chain's CDR3 is CASTPGRTQETQYF. V usage is TRBV12-3 or TRBV12-4 and J usage is TRBJ2-5; TCRdb names TRBD1, which stays unverified in the absence of DNA. The CDR3 is 14 residues long.